The 27 T cell receptor beta chains presented below share a single source sample, sequenced in a study of shared clonotypes between healthy human individuals. Here immunoSEQ multiplex PCR was the method, and the copy in TCRdb shows in-frame clones only, minus some. The data contain around 200,000 clones, around 63% of them singletons. Specimen: memory CD4+ T cells sorted from blood. Subset defined: CD45RA-negative fraction. These receptors all come from a man younger than 45 in good health.

This rearrangement joins TRBV7-9 to TRBJ1-1; no clear D gene. The germline CDR1 and CDR2 sequences are SEHNR and FQNEAQ (reference sequence). CDR3 length: 14 amino acids. The ends were cut back, 5 bases at V and 5 bases at J, with 15 bases in the middle. The DNA of the CDR3 is TGTGCCAGCAGCCAAGTTGATTGGAGGACTGAAGCTTTCTTT. It translates to CASSQVDWRTEAFF.

The V call is TRBV5-1, the J call TRBJ2-3; D possibly uses TRBD1 or TRBD2 (5 bases each). Between the trimmed V and J ends, which lost 2 bases and 1 base, there was a span of 17 bases. CDR1 is SGHRS and CDR2 is YFSETQ in the germline V gene. The CDR3 extends over 17 amino acids. CDR3 protein: CASSFLRGRDRTDTQYF. CDR3 coding DNA: TGCGCCAGCAGCTTTTTGAGGGGACGGGACCGCACAGATACGCAGTATTTT.

V usage is TRBV4-1 and J usage is TRBJ2-7; D gene uncertain. Between the trimmed V and J ends, which lost 0 bases and 2 bases, there was a span of 8 bases. CDR1 is MGHRA and CDR2 is YSYEKL in the germline V gene. The CDR3 length is 14 residues. The CDR3 DNA sequence: TGCGCCAGCAGCCAAGATCCTGGAACCTACGAGCAGTACTTC. This translates into CASSQDPGTYEQYF.

The chain employs TRBV2 and TRBJ1-2; D call uncertain. In germline, CDR1 is SNHLY, CDR2 FYNNEI. Trimming shortened V by 7 bases and J by 3 bases, and 9 bases separated the two germline ends. The CDR3 runs to 12 residues. As DNA, the CDR3 is TGTGCCAGCACTGGAAGCGACTATGGCTACACCTTC. Translated: CASTGSDYGYTF.

The V gene is TRBV28, the J gene TRBJ2-2; 9 bases agree with TRBD1. With 6 bases clipped from V and 4 bases from J, the junction kept 12 bases outside the gene matches. CDR3 size: 17 residues. Looked up from germline, CDR1 is MDHEN and CDR2 is SYDVKM. The CDR3 DNA reads TGTGCCAGCAGACTAAGGTTGGGACAGGGTGGCACCGGGGAGCTGTTTTTT. This translates into CASRLRLGQGGTGELFF.

This clone was seen a few times. V gene TRBV7-6 combines with J gene TRBJ2-5, with TRBD2 identical over 15 bases. Germline V gene sequence: CDR1 SGHVS, CDR2 FNYEAQ. This CDR3 region has 17 residues. Trimming took 5 bases from V and 1 from J; bases not matched to a gene: 5. CDR3 coding DNA: TGTGCCAGCAGCCACGGACTAGCGGGAGGGCCCCAAGAGACCCAGTACTTC. The encoded protein is CASSHGLAGGPQETQYF.

This clone occurred a few times. V gene TRBV11-3 combines with J gene TRBJ2-7; possible D gene TRBD2, 5 bases. Germline-derived CDR1 and CDR2 are SGHNT and YENEEA. This CDR3 contains 15 residues. The V gene lost 1 base and the J gene lost 5 bases, with 15 bases spanning the gap. The CDR3 DNA sequence: TGTGCCAGCAGCTTAGGGTTGGGAGAAGGCGACGAGCAGTACTTC. Its protein is CASSLGLGEGDEQYF.

This chain joins TRBV30 and TRBJ2-5; TRBD1 is a possible D gene (6 bases). CDR1 is GTSNPN, CDR2 SVGIG, per germline (reference sequence). The V gene lost 4 bases and the J gene lost 3 bases, with 9 bases spanning the gap. CDR3 length: 12 amino acids. CDR3 region: CAWKGQKETQYF. CDR3 DNA: TGTGCCTGGAAAGGACAGAAAGAGACCCAGTACTTC.

CDR3 nucleotides: TGTGCCAGATTCTTTACAGAGTTCGGGTACAATGAGCAGTTCTTC. It is translated as CARFFTEFGYNEQFF. V is TRBV9 and J is TRBJ2-1; D call uncertain. The CDR3 runs to 15 residues. CDR1 SGDLS and CDR2 YYNGEE come from the germline V gene. V shed 8 bases and J shed 4 bases, with 19 bases lying between them.

This clone was counted many times. The gene calls are TRBV19 and TRBJ1-1; 8 bases are shared with TRBD1. J lost 7 bases, V lost 5 bases, and 6 bases had no gene match. This CDR3 is 13 amino acids long. Germline CDR1 reads LNHDA; CDR2 reads SQIVND (reference sequence). In DNA form, the CDR3 reads TGTGCCAGTAGTCCCCGACAGGGGTTTGAAGCTTTCTTT. It translates to CASSPRQGFEAFF.

The V call is TRBV7-6, the J call TRBJ1-2, with 7 bases matching TRBD1. Germline CDR1 and CDR2: SGHVS and FNYEAQ. With V trimmed by 2 bases and J by 8 bases, 5 bases remained unmatched. This CDR3 region has 13 residues. CDR3 in amino acids: CASSLITGDGYTF. CDR3 coding DNA: TGTGCCAGCAGCTTAATAACAGGGGACGGCTACACCTTC. Together with reference TRBV7-6 and TRBJ1-2, the CDR3 gives the full variable domain: GAGVSQSPRYKVTKRGQDVALRCDPISGHVSLYWYRQALGQGPEFLTYFNYEAQQDKSGLPNDRFSAERPEGSISTLTIQRTEQRDSAMYRCASSLITGDGYTFGSGTRLTVV.

The genes are TRBV14 and TRBJ1-2; 7 bases map to TRBD1. Losses at the gene ends were 8 bases for V and 5 bases for J; bases not matched to a gene: 8. Germline V lookup: CDR1 SGHDN, CDR2 FVKESK. The CDR3 has 13 amino acids. CDR3 DNA sequence: TGTGCCAGCGGGTACAGGGGATCTTATGGCTACACCTTC. Translation: CASGYRGSYGYTF.

The rearrangement links TRBV29-1 to TRBJ2-2; D perhaps matches TRBD1 (6 bases). The V gene's germline CDR1 is SQVTM and CDR2 ANQGSEA. The CDR3 loop spans 17 amino acids. Between the trimmed V and J ends, which lost 4 bases and 0 bases, there was a span of 18 bases. Here the CDR3 reads CSVVGRGVQPNTGELFF. CDR3 nucleotides: TGCAGCGTTGTCGGCAGGGGCGTCCAACCGAACACCGGGGAGCTGTTTTTT.

V gene TRBV19 combines with J gene TRBJ2-7, with 7 bases identical to TRBD1. The V gene's germline CDR1 is LNHDA and CDR2 SQIVND (reference sequence). After removal of 9 bases from V and 9 bases from J, the junction contained 14 bases not matched to a gene. The CDR3 covers 13 residues. DNA of the CDR3: TGTGCCAGCCCTCGGACAGGAGGCGATACGCAGTACTTC. Its translation: CASPRTGGDTQYF.

V and J are TRBV18 and TRBJ2-1, with 9 positions matching TRBD2. The length of the CDR3 is 15 residues. Germline V gives CDR1 KGHSH, CDR2 LQKENI. With V trimmed by 3 bases and J by 5 bases, 5 bases remained unmatched. Here the CDR3 DNA reads TGTGCCAGCTCACCTAAAGCGGGAGGACACAATGAGCAGTTCTTC. Its protein is CASSPKAGGHNEQFF.

The J gene is TRBJ2-3, the V gene TRBV2, with TRBD1 matching over 8 bases. Per the germline V gene, CDR1 is SNHLY and CDR2 is FYNNEI. The CDR3 sequence is 15 residues long. V trimming: 6 bases; J trimming: 0 bases; junction bases outside the gene matches: 5. CDR3 DNA sequence: TGTGCCAGCAGGGGACAGGCCTTTAGCACAGATACGCAGTATTTT. Amino acid sequence: CASRGQAFSTDTQYF. Looking up the rest from reference TRBV2 and TRBJ2-3 gives the full variable domain: EPEVTQTPSHQVTQMGQEVILRCVPISNHLYFYWYRQILGQKVEFLVSFYNNEISEKSEIFDDQFSVERPDGSNFTLKIRSTKLEDSAMYFCASRGQAFSTDTQYFGPGTRLTVL.

The chain couples TRBV11-2 to TRBJ1-5; no clear D. Trimming cost V 5 bases and J 6 bases, with 11 bases left between them. Germline V CDR1 and CDR2: SGHAT, FQNNGV. The CDR3 sequence is 13 residues long. This CDR3 is CASSPGRGQPQHF. CDR3 nucleotide sequence: TGTGCCAGCAGCCCTGGACGAGGTCAGCCCCAGCATTTT. The full variable domain, with the rest looked up from reference TRBV11-2 and TRBJ1-5, is EAGVAQSPRYKIIEKRQSVAFWCNPISGHATLYWYQQILGQGPKLLIQFQNNGVVDDSQLPKDRFSAERLKGVDSTLKIQPAKLEDSAVYLCASSPGRGQPQHFGDGTRLSIL.

The chain is built from TRBV7-8 and TRBJ1-2; tentatively, D is TRBD1 (5 bases). Germline CDR1 and CDR2: SGHVS and FQNEAQ. The CDR3 extends over 12 amino acids. V shed 6 bases and J shed 8 bases, with 13 bases lying between them. The CDR3 protein is CASRVGTRGYTF. In DNA, the CDR3 is TGTGCCAGCAGAGTAGGGACCCGGGGCTACACCTTC. Based on the CDR3 plus reference TRBV7-8 and TRBJ1-2, the full variable domain is GAGVSQSPRYKVAKRGQDVALRCDPISGHVSLFWYQQALGQGPEFLTYFQNEAQLDKSGLPSDRFFAERPEGSVSTLKIQRTQQEDSAVYLCASRVGTRGYTFGSGTRLTVV.

The chain has TRBV13 and TRBJ1-2; D is unclear. V was trimmed by 2 bases and J by 0 bases, leaving 1 base between them. The CDR3 totals 12 residues. CDR1 is PRHDT and CDR2 is FYEKMQ in the germline V gene (reference sequence). As DNA, the CDR3 is TGTGCCAGCAGCTTAACTAACTATGGCTACACCTTC. This sequence encodes CASSLTNYGYTF.

In nucleotides, the CDR3 is TGTGCCAGCAGTGACTCGGGCAGGAGCACAGATACGCAGTATTTT. The encoded protein is CASSDSGRSTDTQYF. This chain uses TRBV6-4 with TRBJ2-3; D is ambiguous. The CDR3 is 15 residues long. V was shortened by 0 bases and J by 0 bases, with 7 bases between the two germline ends. Germline V gives CDR1 MRHNA, CDR2 SNTAGT.

The rearrangement uses TRBV11-2 and TRBJ1-1, with D unresolved. CDR3 length: 12 amino acids. The ends were cut back, 0 bases at V and 11 bases at J, with 10 bases in the middle. From germline, CDR1 is SGHAT and CDR2 FQNNGV. In DNA form, the CDR3 reads TGTGCCAGCAGCTTAGACAGGAGGATGGCTTTCTTT. The encoded protein is CASSLDRRMAFF.

This clone has only a few counts. The chain joins TRBV7-9 to TRBJ2-1; D possibly corresponds to TRBD1 (7 bases). V was clipped by 11 bases and J by 2 bases, with 13 bases between them. The germline gives CDR1 SEHNR, CDR2 FQNEAQ (reference sequence). The CDR3 has 13 residues. Written as DNA, the CDR3 is TGTGCCGGGACCAGGGGGGCCTACAATGAGCAGTTCTTC. Translation gives CAGTRGAYNEQFF.

The chain has TRBV27 and TRBJ2-7; 9 nucleotides agree with TRBD1. Germline-derived CDR1 and CDR2 are MNHEY and SMNVEV (reference sequence). This CDR3 is 13 amino acids long. Germline trimming cut 9 bases from V and 5 bases from J; bases unmatched to any gene: 8. The CDR3 bases are TGTGCCAGTGCGGGACAGGGTACCCACGAGCAGTACTTC. It yields the protein CASAGQGTHEQYF.

This chain connects TRBV6-1 to TRBJ2-7, with TRBD1 matching 7 bases. Trimming removed 5 bases from V and 2 bases from J; junction bases left unmatched: 9. Germline loops: CDR1 MNHNS, CDR2 SASEGT. CDR3 length: 15 amino acids. The CDR3 DNA sequence: TGTGCCAGCAGTTTTATGACAGGGTTAGCCTACGAGCAGTACTTC. Protein product: CASSFMTGLAYEQYF.

This clone is a singleton in its sample. This chain connects TRBV4-2 to TRBJ2-5, with D unresolved. The CDR3 runs 12 residues. V shed 5 bases and J shed 7 bases, with 11 bases lying between them. Germline CDR1 LGHNA, CDR2 YNFKEQ. CDR3 nucleotides: TGTGCCAGCAGCAACGATGGGCGGACCCAGTACTTC. Encoded protein: CASSNDGRTQYF.

CDR3 DNA sequence: TGTGCCAGCAGCTTGTTAGCAGGCACCGGGGAGCTGTTTTTT. Its translation is CASSLLAGTGELFF. V usage is TRBV5-5 and J usage is TRBJ2-2; no firm D call. Trimming cost V 1 base and J 4 bases, with 8 bases left between them. This CDR3 has 14 amino acids. Germline CDR1 and CDR2: SGHKS and YYEKEE (reference sequence).

V gene TRBV5-1 combines with J gene TRBJ2-1, with 7 bases matching TRBD1. Trimming cost V 0 bases and J 6 bases; bases outside gene matches: 6. Germline V gene lookup returns CDR1 SGHRS and CDR2 YFSETQ. This CDR3 spans 15 amino acids. CDR3 protein: CASSLGKGAGNEQFF. CDR3 nucleotides: TGCGCCAGCAGCTTGGGGAAGGGGGCGGGCAATGAGCAGTTCTTC.